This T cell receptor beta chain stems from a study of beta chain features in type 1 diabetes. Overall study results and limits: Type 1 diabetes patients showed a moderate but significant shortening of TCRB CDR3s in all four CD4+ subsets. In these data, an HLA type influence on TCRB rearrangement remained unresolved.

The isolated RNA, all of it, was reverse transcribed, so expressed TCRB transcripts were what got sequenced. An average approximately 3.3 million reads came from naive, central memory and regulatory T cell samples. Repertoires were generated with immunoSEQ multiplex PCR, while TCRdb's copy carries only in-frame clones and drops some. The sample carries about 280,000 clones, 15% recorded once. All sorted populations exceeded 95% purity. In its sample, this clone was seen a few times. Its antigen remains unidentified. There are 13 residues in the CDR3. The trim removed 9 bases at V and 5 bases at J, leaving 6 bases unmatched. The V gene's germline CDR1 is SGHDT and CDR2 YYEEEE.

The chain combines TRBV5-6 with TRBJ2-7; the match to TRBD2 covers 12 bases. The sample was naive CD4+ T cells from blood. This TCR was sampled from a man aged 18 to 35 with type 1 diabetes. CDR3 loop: CATRLAGVHEQYF. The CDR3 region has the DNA TGTGCCACAAGACTAGCGGGGGTCCACGAGCAGTACTTC.